This passage covers 13 T cell receptor beta chains from one sample sequenced in a study of OX40 agonist ivuxolimab in advanced cancers. The protocol was immunoSEQ multiplex PCR, while the TCRdb copy is restricted to in-frame clones and leaves out a portion. The sample shows 12,000 or so clones, about 85% of them seen only once. Material: CD4+ or CD8+ T cells sorted from blood, obtained in a trial of the OX40 agonist ivuxolimab. The receptors were gathered from an adult with an advanced solid tumor such as melanoma, head and neck, liver or kidney cancer.

The chain carries TRBV5-4 and TRBJ2-7; D is uncertain. Germline V CDR1 and CDR2: SGHNT, YYREEE (reference sequence). Deletions cut 0 bases from V and 1 base from J, with 5 bases between. The CDR3 length is 13 residues. This CDR3 reads CASSLARSYEQYF. The CDR3 DNA is TGTGCCAGCAGCTTGGCTAGATCCTACGAGCAGTACTTC.

The gene calls are TRBV9 and TRBJ1-1; 7 bases match TRBD1. The CDR3 totals 16 residues. Germline loops: CDR1 SGDLS, CDR2 YYNGEE. The V gene end was trimmed by 0 bases and the J gene end by 4 bases; junction bases not matched to a gene: 9. In DNA form, the CDR3 reads TGTGCCAGCAGCGTAGGAGGGGGCGGAGAGGGCACTGAAGCTTTCTTT. Residues: CASSVGGGGEGTEAFF.

The V call is TRBV28, the J call TRBJ1-1; D remains ambiguous. Per the germline V gene, CDR1 is MDHEN and CDR2 is SYDVKM. V gave up 3 bases and J gave up 10 bases, with 12 bases separating them. The CDR3 consists of 12 residues. The CDR3 sequence is CASSLEAVVAFF. CDR3 coding DNA: TGTGCCAGCAGTTTGGAGGCAGTTGTAGCTTTCTTT.

This chain links TRBV28 with TRBJ2-7, with D perhaps assigned TRBD1 or TRBD2 (5 bases each). This CDR3 has 15 residues. CDR1 is MDHEN and CDR2 is SYDVKM in the germline V gene. V was cut by 3 bases and J by 6 bases, with 18 bases left in between. CDR3: CASSFRRGLAGEQYF. CDR3 bases: TGTGCCAGCAGTTTTAGAAGGGGCCTCGCGGGCGAGCAGTACTTC.

This clone has only one observation. This chain uses TRBV9 with TRBJ1-4; 7 nucleotides agree with TRBD1. V was pared by 0 bases and J by 4 bases, with 9 bases of the junction left unmatched. CDR3 length: 17 amino acids. Germline CDR1 reads SGDLS; CDR2 reads YYNGEE. CDR3 sequence reads: CASSVEGGDSHNEKLFF. Here the CDR3 DNA reads TGTGCCAGCAGCGTAGAGGGAGGGGACAGCCATAATGAAAAACTGTTTTTT.

This clone was seen a few times. The chain employs TRBV19 and TRBJ1-6; no firm D call. The V and J ends lost 5 bases and 8 bases respectively, with 19 bases between them. Germline V lookup: CDR1 LNHDA, CDR2 SQIVND (reference sequence). This CDR3 is 16 amino acids long. The CDR3 DNA is TGTGCCAGTAGTCCACCCCCGGCGGGCATCGATTCACCCCTCCACTTT. It encodes CASSPPPAGIDSPLHF.

This clone appeared a few times. The rearrangement joins TRBV5-4 to TRBJ2-1; 7 bases agree with TRBD2. Germline CDR1 is SGHNT and CDR2 is YYREEE (reference sequence). This CDR3 has 16 amino acids. Unmatched junction bases numbered 8, after V lost 1 base and J lost 4 bases. This CDR3 reads CASSLQASGHYNEQFF. The CDR3 coding sequence is TGTGCCAGCAGCTTGCAGGCTAGCGGACATTACAATGAGCAGTTCTTC.

This chain joins TRBV11-2 and TRBJ1-1; D is uncertain. Looked up from germline, CDR1 is SGHAT and CDR2 is FQNNGV. CDR3 length: 11 residues. The V end was cut by 5 bases, the J end by 3 bases, with 4 bases between. The CDR3 DNA is TGTGCCAGCAGCAGCTACACTGAAGCTTTCTTT. Encoded protein: CASSSYTEAFF.

To note about this clone: With only one base between it and a far larger clone, this is likely a read error. The V and J genes are TRBV5-6 and TRBJ2-7; D is perhaps TRBD1 (5 bases). Germline loops: CDR1 SGHDT, CDR2 YYEEEE. Trimming pared 0 bases from V and 2 bases from J, leaving 9 bases between. This CDR3 has 14 amino acids. CDR3 in amino acids: CASSLEAGTYEQYF. In nucleotides, the CDR3 is TGTGCCAGCAGCTTGGAAGCAGGGACCTACGAGCAGTACTTC.

The genes are TRBV5-6 and TRBJ1-1; D remains ambiguous. V was trimmed by 0 bases and J by 1 base, leaving 4 bases between them. Germline CDR1 reads SGHDT; CDR2 reads YYEEEE. The CDR3 has 13 residues. The CDR3, as DNA: TGTGCCAGCAGCTTGGAGAGGAACACTGAAGCTTTCTTT. This codes for CASSLERNTEAFF.

The CDR3 spells CASATSGASEQYF. Written as DNA, the CDR3 is TGTGCCAGCGCGACTAGCGGGGCCTCCGAGCAGTACTTC. J is TRBJ2-7 and V is TRBV9; 11 bases are a match to TRBD2. There are 13 residues in the CDR3. Unmatched junction bases numbered 6, after V lost 7 bases and J lost 6 bases. Germline CDR1 is SGDLS and CDR2 is YYNGEE. Full variable domain (outside the CDR3, taken from reference TRBV9 and TRBJ2-7): DSGVTQTPKHLITATGQRVTLRCSPRSGDLSVYWYQQSLDQGLQFLIQYYNGEERAKGNILERFSAQQFPDLHSELNLSSLELGDSALYFCASATSGASEQYFGPGTRLTVT.

This clone showed up just a few times. The V and J genes are TRBV2 and TRBJ2-5, with TRBD1 matching 7 bases. This CDR3 region has 13 residues. The trim removed 7 bases at V and 2 bases at J, leaving 4 bases unmatched. Per germline, CDR1 SNHLY and CDR2 FYNNEI. Written as DNA, the CDR3 is TGTGCCAGCACCGGGGACAGTCAAGAGACCCAGTACTTC. This codes for CASTGDSQETQYF.

The CDR3 region has the DNA TGTGCCAGCAGCTTGGGACAGGGGAACACTGAAGCTTTCTTT. It translates to CASSLGQGNTEAFF. The V call is TRBV7-2, the J call TRBJ1-1; 9 bases agree with TRBD1. V was clipped by 3 bases and J by 1 base; unmatched bases: 0. The germline gives CDR1 SGHTA, CDR2 FQGNSA. The CDR3 is 14 amino acids.